What follows is one T cell receptor beta chain and its context. The antigen this receptor binds is unknown. Within one base of it there is no much larger clone, and no base qualities were kept. This record belongs to a study of blood T cells in healthy people across ages (dated by TCRdb to the mid-2010s). General notes on the study: In model experiments, template switching captured about one uniquely barcoded TCR beta cDNA molecule for every two T cells. Using deep sequencing normalized with unique cDNA molecular identifiers, the study measured how TCR beta repertoire diversity changes with age. Donors were grouped into four age groups: young (average roughly 15 years), middle-aged (39), aged (around 66) and long-lived (around 80). To avoid experimental bias, donors of different ages were randomly spread across the sequencing lanes. For two donors (one aged 18 to 30 and one aged 80 or older), the study analyzed two additional independent replicas of 1 million unique cDNA reads from the same blood draw.

Findings and caveats that apply to the study as a whole: Donor CMV infection status was unknown, potentially confounding age-related changes in expanded clonotypes. Bulk unsorted PBMC profiling prevented conclusive comparison of naive and antigen-experienced compartments. Compared with the aged group, more naive CD4+ T cells, fewer expanded clones and increased TCR diversity were shown by the long-lived group, suggesting age selection. A strong correlation was found between observed TCR beta diversity and the percentage of naive T cells measured by flow cytometry. Observed TCR beta diversity per million T cells fell roughly linearly with age, and a significant reduction was already apparent by age around 39. Estimates of total diversity based on one million sequenced T cells were considered lower bounds and underestimates.

The CDR3 contains 15 residues, cysteine and phenylalanine counted. CDR3 DNA only is kept here, 45 bases in frame from base 1. CDR1 and CDR2, per the germline V gene (reference sequence), are GTSNPN and SVGIG. Trimming takes 3 bases off V and 4 bases off J; junction bases not matched to a gene: 4. The library came from 5' RACE. The sample was run on an Illumina HiSeq 2500. A second PCR of about 6 to 11 cycles was performed with a sample-barcoded 5' primer and a J-beta primer mix. Each TCR beta cDNA molecule received a unique molecular identifier from a template-switch 5' adaptor carrying 12 random nucleotides. Each sample yielded at least 2.5 million CDR3-containing paired-end reads. All of the RNA was converted into first-strand cDNA using the Mint cDNA synthesis kit, with a TRBC-specific oligonucleotide serving as the primer. Following uracil-DNA glycosylase treatment, all cDNA underwent a first 18-cycle PCR with the universal primers M1SS and BC2_uni_R. From the authors' description of their analysis: For normalization, 1 million high-quality reads, each with a distinct molecular identifier, were randomly selected from each sample. Instead of being binned into consensus sequences, reads that shared molecular identifiers were thrown out. MiTCR, with a Q25 quality threshold and the strictest error-elimination algorithm, was used for CDR3 identification, clonotype clustering and error correction. Lower-bound total TCR beta diversity was estimated with a nonparametric unseen species model using Euler transformation. The public reads were quality trimmed at Q25 with fastp and then assembled into clones with MiXCR by TCRdb, keeping productive beta chains. Each entry merges the rows of one CDR3 protein and shows their most common DNA and genes. Here the V and J calls rest on TCRdb's processing, not on the authors' analysis. This sample comprises roughly 1.6 million distinct CDR3 sequences, around 36% of them detected only once. Around 11% of the sample is in the top ten clones.

Systemically healthy Caucasian individuals from Russia, about 38 in total and aged roughly 6 to 100 years, were included as donors. Each donor gave 8.5 to 10 milliliters of peripheral blood, collected into EDTA-treated Vacutainer tubes. Ficoll-Paque density-gradient centrifugation was used to isolate PBMCs, with at least 6 million obtained per sample. Trizol reagent was used to extract total RNA from the PBMCs, yielding at least 5.5 micrograms per sample. The percentages of naive CD45RAhigh/CD27high T cells were determined by flow cytometry on a PBMC aliquot from every donor. Sequencing used blood. This TCR was sampled from a woman in her twenties or thirties in good health. This receptor chain uses TRBV30 and TRBJ2-7, and TRBD2 matches 15 of the central bases. The nucleotide sequence is TGTGCCTGGAGATGGACTAGCGGGGGGGTGTACGAGCAGTACTTC. It specifies CAWRWTSGGVYEQYF.